This record concerns one T cell receptor beta chain sequence. The target antigen is unknown. The sample originates from a study of PD-L1 blockade in urothelial cancer. Study overall: About nine tenths of the roughly 30 patients comprised males who had bladder-origin urothelial cancer. A median of roughly 1,500 T cells was obtained from tumor samples.

Findings and caveats of the study: Tumor samples were FFPE, not collected immediately before treatment, with one sample per patient. When measured at 3 weeks, tumor-associated blood clones expanded more in durable-benefit patients.

Repertoires were generated with immunoSEQ multiplex PCR, while TCRdb's copy carries only in-frame clones and drops some. The sample records roughly 1,800 clones, about 33% being singletons. The sequence was collected from a man aged 55 to 69 with urothelial cancer. Sequencing used tumor tissue, obtained before atezolizumab (anti-PD-L1) treatment.

CDR3 amino acids: CASSLSGQSSYNSPLHF. The CDR3 DNA follows: TGTGCCAGCTCACTCTCTGGACAGAGCTCCTATAATTCACCCCTCCACTTT. V gene TRBV18 combines with J gene TRBJ1-6; a weak D match, TRBD1 (6 bases). CDR1 is KGHSH and CDR2 is LQKENI in the germline V gene. This CDR3 has 17 amino acids. The germline V and J ends were trimmed by 4 bases and 0 bases, with 13 bases remaining between them.